This T cell receptor (beta chain) was profiled in a study of control samples from healthy donors and cancer patients. Germline CDR1 and CDR2: SNHLY and FYNNEI. This CDR3 is built from 13 residues. The V end was cut by 2 bases, the J end by 5 bases, with 7 bases between. Assay used: immunoSEQ multiplex PCR; TCRdb lists only in-frame clones, some missing. Of approximately 70,000 clones detected, about 92% appear once; the ten largest clones hold about 6%. The TCR was taken from a man aged 55 to 69 with colorectal cancer. Sequenced input: PBMCs. J is TRBJ2-1 and V is TRBV2, with D perhaps assigned TRBD1 or TRBD2 (5 bases each). Here the CDR3 reads CASSERDHNEQFF. As DNA, the CDR3 is TGTGCCAGCAGTGAAAGGGACCACAATGAGCAGTTCTTC.